Listed here are 30 T cell receptor beta chains from one sample, sequenced in a study of T cell responses to AZD1222 COVID-19 vaccine. Clones were read by immunoSEQ multiplex PCR, and TCRdb kept only the in-frame ones, dropping some. Among tens of thousands of clones listed, about 89% were seen once. The specimen was peripheral blood, collected 28 days after the second AZD1222 dose. Receptors originate from an adult who received the AZD1222 COVID-19 vaccine.

The genes are TRBV6-5 and TRBJ1-5, with D hard to call. Germline loops: CDR1 MNHEY, CDR2 SVGAGI. V was pared by 5 bases and J by 7 bases, with 18 bases between. The CDR3 is 15 residues long. The CDR3 region is CASSHTIRVGQPQHF. CDR3 bases: TGTGCCAGCAGTCACACCATCCGGGTCGGACAGCCCCAGCATTTT.

The chain uses TRBV29-1 and TRBJ2-7; D may correspond to TRBD1 or TRBD2 (5 bases each). Germline assignment: CDR1 SQVTM and CDR2 ANQGSEA. There are 12 residues in the CDR3. Trimming left V 6 bases short and J 5 bases short, with 14 bases between. CDR3 sequence reads: CSVGPRSNEQYF. DNA of the CDR3: TGCAGCGTGGGACCGCGATCCAACGAGCAGTACTTC.

This chain links TRBV2 with TRBJ1-5, with D hard to call. The germline gives CDR1 SNHLY, CDR2 FYNNEI. The CDR3 consists of 13 residues. V was cut by 6 bases and J by 2 bases, with 8 bases left in between. The CDR3 nucleotides read TGTGCCAGCAGAGCGATTGGCAATCAGCCCCAGCATTTT. This sequence encodes CASRAIGNQPQHF.

This clone turned up a few times. This chain connects TRBV6-6 to TRBJ1-2; the D is unclear. V was cut by 5 bases and J by 5 bases, with 12 bases left in between. The CDR3 is 13 residues long. Germline values: CDR1 MNHNY, CDR2 SVGAGI (reference sequence). CDR3 in amino acids: CASSPRAWYGYTF. As DNA, the CDR3 is TGTGCCAGCAGTCCCCGAGCCTGGTATGGCTACACCTTC.

This clone was picked up a small number of times. V usage is TRBV19 and J usage is TRBJ2-2, with D tentatively TRBD1 (5 bases). The germline V gene has CDR1 LNHDA and CDR2 SQIVND (reference sequence). The length of the CDR3 is 14 residues. V was cut by 3 bases and J by 1 base, with 6 bases left in between. CDR3 DNA: TGTGCCAGTAGTATCCAGGGGAACACCGGGGAGCTGTTTTTT. It encodes CASSIQGNTGELFF.

The chain combines TRBV5-1 with TRBJ2-1, with TRBD2 matching over 9 bases. This CDR3 has 16 amino acids. The germline V gene encodes CDR1 SGHRS and CDR2 YFSETQ. Trimming at V came to 4 bases and at J to 8 bases, leaving 13 bases not matched to a gene. The DNA for the CDR3 is TGCGCCAGCAGCGCCCTCCCCGGGACTAGCCTCTATGAGCAGTTCTTC. It specifies CASSALPGTSLYEQFF. Combining the CDR3 with reference TRBV5-1 and TRBJ2-1 gives the whole variable domain KAGVTQTPRYLIKTRGQQVTLSCSPISGHRSVSWYQQTPGQGLQFLFEYFSETQRNKGNFPGRFSGRQFSNSRSEMNVSTLELGDSALYLCASSALPGTSLYEQFFGPGTRLTVL.

The chain recombines TRBV18 with TRBJ2-5, with 15 bases fitting TRBD2. Trimming took 1 base from V and 1 from J; bases not matched to a gene: 7. The CDR3 runs to 19 residues. From germline, CDR1 is KGHSH and CDR2 LQKENI. The CDR3, as DNA: TGTGCCAGCTCACCACGATCGGGACTAGCGGGGGGTCTCCAAGAGACCCAGTACTTC. Its protein product is CASSPRSGLAGGLQETQYF.

V is TRBV6-5 and J is TRBJ1-5, with no clear D. Deletions cut 6 bases from V and 6 bases from J, with 12 bases between. Germline values: CDR1 MNHEY, CDR2 SVGAGI. The CDR3 covers 13 residues. In nucleotides, the CDR3 is TGTGCCAGCAGATCTAAGGTCCCTCAGCCCCAGCATTTT. The encoded protein is CASRSKVPQPQHF.

This chain connects TRBV5-1 to TRBJ2-5; D uncertain. From germline, CDR1 is SGHRS and CDR2 YFSETQ. CDR3 size: 11 residues. Deletions cut 6 bases from V and 3 bases from J, with 6 bases between. CDR3 protein: CASKLKETQYF. The CDR3 bases are TGCGCCAGCAAGCTGAAAGAGACCCAGTACTTC. The full variable domain, in which reference TRBV5-1 and TRBJ2-5 provide the parts outside the CDR3, is KAGVTQTPRYLIKTRGQQVTLSCSPISGHRSVSWYQQTPGQGLQFLFEYFSETQRNKGNFPGRFSGRQFSNSRSEMNVSTLELGDSALYLCASKLKETQYFGPGTRLLVL.

This sequence joins TRBV19 and TRBJ1-1; the D gene is possibly TRBD1 (6 bases). The V and J ends lost 4 bases and 1 base respectively, with 22 bases between them. Germline V gene sequence: CDR1 LNHDA, CDR2 SQIVND (reference sequence). This CDR3 region has 18 residues. The CDR3 sequence is CASSTPGQPSPSNTEAFF. CDR3 DNA: TGTGCCAGTAGTACCCCCGGACAGCCTTCCCCTTCGAACACTGAAGCTTTCTTT.

V and J are TRBV6-5 and TRBJ1-1; D remains ambiguous. Germline CDR1 and CDR2: MNHEY and SVGAGI. V was clipped by 2 bases and J by 4 bases, with 11 bases between them. The CDR3 has 14 residues. The CDR3 DNA reads TGTGCCAGCAGTTACCTGGGGATAAGCACTGAAGCTTTCTTT. This gives the protein CASSYLGISTEAFF.

The CDR3: CASSQDWGGNTEAFF. CDR3 in DNA: TGCGCCAGCAGCCAAGATTGGGGGGGGAACACTGAAGCTTTCTTT. The chain employs TRBV4-1 and TRBJ1-1; TRBD1 is a possible D gene (5 bases). The CDR3 length is 15 residues. Germline V gene lookup returns CDR1 MGHRA and CDR2 YSYEKL. Trimming left V 0 bases short and J 1 base short, with 9 bases between.

This rearrangement joins TRBV6-5 to TRBJ1-6; TRBD1 might be the D (5 bases). The V end was cut by 8 bases, the J end by 6 bases, with 11 bases between. There are 13 residues in the CDR3. The germline V gene has CDR1 MNHEY and CDR2 SVGAGI. CDR3 amino acids: CASGRQTNSPLHF. The CDR3 region has the DNA TGTGCCAGCGGACGACAGACTAATTCACCCCTCCACTTT.

This clone came up once. The chain carries TRBV10-1 and TRBJ2-1, with no clear D. This CDR3 has 14 residues. Per the germline V gene, CDR1 is WNHNN and CDR2 is SYGVQD (reference sequence). Trimming pared 3 bases from V and 4 bases from J, leaving 10 bases between. The CDR3: CASSDGPRYNEQFF. The DNA of the CDR3 is TGCGCCAGCAGTGATGGGCCCCGGTACAATGAGCAGTTCTTC.

The chain recombines TRBV6-1 with TRBJ2-7; the D call may be TRBD1 or TRBD2 (5 bases each). Trimming removed 3 bases from V and 3 bases from J, with 9 bases in between. There are 13 residues in the CDR3. Germline V CDR1 and CDR2: MNHNS, SASEGT. CDR3 sequence (DNA): TGTGCCAGCAGTGAGGGACGGTACTACGAGCAGTACTTC. It translates to CASSEGRYYEQYF.

The chain joins TRBV11-2 to TRBJ2-5; D gene uncertain. CDR3 size: 14 residues. Germline V gene data show CDR1 as SGHAT and CDR2 as FQNNGV. V was cut by 1 base and J by 5 bases, with 11 bases left in between. DNA for the CDR3: TGTGCCAGCAGCTTAGGTCCCCGGGTGGAGACCCAGTACTTC. As protein: CASSLGPRVETQYF.

The chain links TRBV20-1 to TRBJ2-2, with D possibly being TRBD1 (7 bases). Germline-derived CDR1 and CDR2 are DFQATT and SNEGSKA (reference sequence). Trimming left V 3 bases short and J 6 bases short, with 20 bases between. The CDR3 extends over 16 amino acids. DNA of the CDR3: TGCAGTGCTAGTGGAGGGGGCGAATACGTTTCCGGGGAGCTGTTTTTT. Amino acids: CSASGGGEYVSGELFF.

V is TRBV19 and J is TRBJ1-3, with TRBD1 matching 9 bases. V was clipped by 7 bases and J by 4 bases; unmatched bases: 8. This CDR3 spans 15 amino acids. Germline CDR1 and CDR2: LNHDA and SQIVND (reference sequence). CDR3 protein: CASIAGTGIGNTIYF. The DNA for the CDR3 is TGTGCCAGTATCGCCGGGACAGGGATCGGAAACACCATATATTTT.

V is TRBV18 and J is TRBJ1-1; D is ambiguous. Germline V lookup: CDR1 KGHSH, CDR2 LQKENI. V was shortened by 4 bases and J by 0 bases, with 6 bases between the two germline ends. The CDR3 is 13 residues long. The CDR3 spells CASSLGMNTEAFF. CDR3 sequence (DNA): TGTGCCAGCTCACTGGGTATGAACACTGAAGCTTTCTTT. Full variable domain (outside the CDR3, taken from reference TRBV18 and TRBJ1-1): NAGVMQNPRHLVRRRGQEARLRCSPMKGHSHVYWYRQLPEEGLKFMVYLQKENIIDESGMPKERFSAEFPKEGPSILRIQQVVRGDSAAYFCASSLGMNTEAFFGQGTRLTVV.

This clone has a single count. The DNA for the CDR3 is TGTGCCAGCAGCCAAGCAAGGACAAGGGGAAACACCATATATTTT. Translation: CASSQARTRGNTIYF. The chain employs TRBV14 and TRBJ1-3; D is perhaps TRBD1 (5 bases). V lost 1 base to trimming and J lost 4 bases, with 11 bases between them. From germline, CDR1 is SGHDN and CDR2 FVKESK. This CDR3 spans 15 amino acids.

This clone was observed once. The rearrangement uses TRBV2 and TRBJ2-7, with D maybe TRBD1 (5 bases). The germline gives CDR1 SNHLY, CDR2 FYNNEI. This CDR3 is built from 11 residues. Trimming pared 6 bases from V and 7 bases from J, leaving 10 bases between. The CDR3 sequence is CASRADREQYF. CDR3 nucleotides: TGTGCCAGCAGGGCTGACAGAGAGCAGTACTTC.

The genes are TRBV6-1 and TRBJ1-1; possibly TRBD1 for D (5 bases). Germline values: CDR1 MNHNS, CDR2 SASEGT. Trimming took off 2 bases at V and 4 bases at J, with 14 bases between the two ends. The length of the CDR3 is 15 residues. The CDR3: CASSESRQGLTEAFF. The CDR3 nucleotides are TGTGCCAGCAGTGAAAGTCGGCAGGGTCTCACTGAAGCTTTCTTT.

The chain couples TRBV5-1 to TRBJ1-4; no definite D call. The CDR3 is 15 residues long. V lost 0 bases to trimming and J lost 4 bases, with 10 bases between them. Germline CDR1 reads SGHRS; CDR2 reads YFSETQ. Written as DNA, the CDR3 is TGCGCCAGCAGCTTGGATGGGCGTGGTAATGAAAAACTGTTTTTT. Translating gives CASSLDGRGNEKLFF.

The rearrangement uses TRBV12-3 or TRBV12-4 and TRBJ1-1, with D possibly TRBD1 on 5 matching bases. The CDR3 runs 13 residues. Trimming removed 7 bases from V and 1 base from J, with 10 bases in between. The chain's CDR3 is CASIRDPNTEAFF. CDR3 nucleotide sequence: TGTGCCAGCATTAGGGACCCGAACACTGAAGCTTTCTTT.

The rearrangement uses TRBV5-5 and TRBJ2-7; D gene uncertain. Germline V gene sequence: CDR1 SGHKS, CDR2 YYEKEE (reference sequence). The V end lost 3 bases, the J end lost 6 bases, and 10 bases lay between the germline ends. CDR3 length equals 12 residues. The CDR3 here is CASSSQLGEQYF. DNA of the CDR3: TGTGCCAGCAGCTCTCAGTTGGGCGAGCAGTACTTC.

J is TRBJ1-2 and V is TRBV19; TRBD1 might be the D (5 bases). The length of the CDR3 is 14 residues. Trimming removed 7 bases from V and 2 bases from J, with 14 bases in between. CDR1 is LNHDA, CDR2 SQIVND, per germline (reference sequence). The chain's CDR3 is CASTERRGNYGYTF. The CDR3, as DNA: TGTGCCAGTACTGAACGACGGGGGAACTATGGCTACACCTTC.

This chain uses TRBV2 with TRBJ1-2; TRBD1 is a possible D gene (6 bases). This CDR3 is built from 12 residues. Germline V gene sequence: CDR1 SNHLY, CDR2 FYNNEI. Trimming stripped 11 bases from V and 5 bases from J, with 15 bases between. The CDR3 DNA reads as TGTGCCCGGGAGGGGGGCCTTTATGGCTACACCTTC. This codes for CAREGGLYGYTF.

The rearrangement joins TRBV4-2 to TRBJ2-5; D may match TRBD1 or TRBD2 (5 bases each). The length of the CDR3 is 15 residues. V dropped 1 base and J dropped 1 base, with 10 bases sitting between them. Looked up from germline, CDR1 is LGHNA and CDR2 is YNFKEQ. CDR3: CASSQAGTSQETQYF. The CDR3 nucleotides are TGTGCCAGCAGCCAAGCCGGGACCTCCCAAGAGACCCAGTACTTC.

The V call is TRBV6-5, the J call TRBJ1-6; D gene ambiguous. V lost 4 bases to trimming and J lost 6 bases, with 10 bases between them. Germline V gene lookup returns CDR1 MNHEY and CDR2 SVGAGI. This CDR3 has 14 residues. CDR3 sequence (DNA): TGTGCCAGCAGTTTCGAGTGGGGTAATTCACCCCTCCACTTT. It translates to CASSFEWGNSPLHF.

This chain connects TRBV23-1 to TRBJ1-6; 9 nucleotides agree with TRBD1. TRBV23-1 is noted as an ORF with a role that remains uncertain. Germline trimming cut 8 bases from V and 7 bases from J; bases unmatched to any gene: 6. The CDR3 loop spans 14 amino acids. CDR3 DNA: TGCGCCAGCCGCCGACAGGGGGGGAATTCACCCCTCCACTTT. Encoded protein: CASRRQGGNSPLHF.